These 19 T cell receptor beta chains originate from one sample sequenced in a study of cytomegalovirus exposure and HLA in healthy donors. The study ran its PCR with 60 Vbeta and 13 Jbeta primers. Measured with immunoSEQ multiplex PCR; TCRdb has only the in-frame clones, and not every one. The sample contains 150,000 to 180,000 clones, about 76% of which appear only once. Material: PBMCs. The receptors derive from a man between 25 and 39 years old in good health and CMV-seropositive.

This chain joins TRBV25-1 and TRBJ1-2; D not resolved. Germline loops: CDR1 MGHDK, CDR2 SYGVNS. V was shortened by 5 bases and J by 4 bases, with 11 bases between the two germline ends. This CDR3 has 13 residues. Here the CDR3 DNA reads TGTGCCAGCAGTTCCTCCCCCGGCTATGGCTACACCTTC. Its protein product is CASSSSPGYGYTF.

The genes are TRBV19 and TRBJ2-1; possible D gene TRBD2, 7 bases. Trimming took off 7 bases at V and 6 bases at J, with 19 bases between the two ends. This CDR3 comprises 15 residues. Germline lookup yields CDR1 LNHDA and CDR2 SQIVND (reference sequence). The CDR3 protein is CASTDRGAPGNEQFF. DNA for the CDR3: TGTGCCAGTACCGATCGGGGGGCCCCGGGCAATGAGCAGTTCTTC.

The chain recombines TRBV25-1 with TRBJ2-5; TRBD1 might be the D (6 bases). This CDR3 is 14 amino acids long. V lost 3 bases and J 2 bases, leaving 10 bases between the germline ends. The germline V gene has CDR1 MGHDK and CDR2 SYGVNS. For the CDR3, the DNA is TGTGCCAGCAGTGACCCGAGGGGGCAAGAGACCCAGTACTTC. Residues: CASSDPRGQETQYF.

This sequence joins TRBV7-8 and TRBJ1-5; D ambiguous. This CDR3 contains 15 residues. Per the germline V gene, CDR1 is SGHVS and CDR2 is FQNEAQ. V lost 6 bases and J lost 1, with 13 bases in between. CDR3 sequence (DNA): TGTGCCAGCAGACTCGGAGGTAGCAGCAATCAGCCCCAGCATTTT. Encoded protein: CASRLGGSSNQPQHF.

This sequence joins TRBV29-1 and TRBJ1-6; D is perhaps TRBD1 (5 bases). The germline V and J ends were trimmed by 7 bases and 7 bases, with 14 bases remaining between them. Germline V gene sequence: CDR1 SQVTM, CDR2 ANQGSEA. CDR3 length: 13 amino acids. CDR3 nucleotide sequence: TGCAGCGCGCAATTGACAGAAAATTCACCCCTCCACTTT. Translation gives CSAQLTENSPLHF.

The chain couples TRBV7-9 to TRBJ2-7; possibly TRBD1 for D (5 bases). V dropped 3 bases and J dropped 3 bases, with 6 bases sitting between them. The CDR3 has 12 amino acids. Germline CDR1 and CDR2: SEHNR and FQNEAQ (reference sequence). As DNA, the CDR3 is TGTGCCAGCAGCTTGGACAACTACGAGCAGTACTTC. Translation gives CASSLDNYEQYF.

This chain uses TRBV6-5 with TRBJ1-4; TRBD1 might be the D (5 bases). The germline CDR1 and CDR2 sequences are MNHEY and SVGAGI. This CDR3 spans 15 amino acids. V shed 6 bases and J shed 4 bases, with 15 bases lying between them. The CDR3 nucleotides are TGTGCCAGCAGCCCTCAGGACGGACATAATGAAAAACTGTTTTTT. Its translation: CASSPQDGHNEKLFF.

The chain employs TRBV6-5 and TRBJ2-2; 8 bases line up with TRBD2. The J segment lost 13 bases and the V segment lost 4 bases, leaving 11 bases of the junction unmatched. Germline CDR1 is MNHEY and CDR2 is SVGAGI. This CDR3 contains 14 residues. CDR3 region: CASSFSGITIGLFF. The CDR3 region has the DNA TGTGCCAGCAGTTTTAGCGGGATAACGATTGGGCTGTTTTTT.

The chain couples TRBV7-9 to TRBJ2-7, with D unresolved. The CDR3 has 16 residues. V was shortened by 1 base and J by 7 bases, with 20 bases between the two germline ends. From germline, CDR1 is SEHNR and CDR2 FQNEAQ (reference sequence). The CDR3 DNA reads as TGTGCCAGCAGCTTAGAAGGCCGGATGCCGGGTAAAGAGCAGTACTTC. Protein sequence: CASSLEGRMPGKEQYF.

The chain combines TRBV10-3 with TRBJ1-5, with 8 bases aligning to TRBD1. V shed 10 bases and J 5 bases; nucleotides not matched to a gene: 7. CDR3 length equals 13 residues. The germline V gene encodes CDR1 ENHRY and CDR2 SYGVKD. The CDR3 sequence: CASRGQGDQPQHF. The CDR3 DNA sequence: TGTGCCAGCCGTGGACAGGGCGATCAGCCCCAGCATTTT.

The CDR3 is CASRIGQSGDTQYF. CDR3 DNA: TGTGCCAGCAGAATTGGACAGTCGGGAGATACGCAGTATTTT. J is TRBJ2-3 and V is TRBV2; D possibly corresponds to TRBD1 (6 bases). The germline V and J ends were trimmed by 6 bases and 5 bases, with 15 bases remaining between them. Germline V gene data show CDR1 as SNHLY and CDR2 as FYNNEI. The CDR3 length is 14 residues. Full variable domain (outside the CDR3, taken from reference TRBV2 and TRBJ2-3): EPEVTQTPSHQVTQMGQEVILRCVPISNHLYFYWYRQILGQKVEFLVSFYNNEISEKSEIFDDQFSVERPDGSNFTLKIRSTKLEDSAMYFCASRIGQSGDTQYFGPGTRLTVL.

This chain links TRBV27 with TRBJ2-7; D is perhaps TRBD1 (6 bases). The CDR3 runs to 15 residues. Germline lookup yields CDR1 MNHEY and CDR2 SMNVEV (reference sequence). V was trimmed by 2 bases and J by 5 bases, leaving 16 bases between them. For the CDR3, the DNA is TGTGCCAGCAGTTTACCGGGCAGGGGTGAGAACGAGCAGTACTTC. This encodes CASSLPGRGENEQYF.

The chain is built from TRBV7-2 and TRBJ1-2; D call uncertain. The V and J ends lost 5 bases and 0 bases respectively, with 16 bases between them. The CDR3 has 16 residues. Germline CDR1 SGHTA, CDR2 FQGNSA. CDR3 DNA: TGTGCCAGCAGCCCTTTTTTATCGTTAGCTAACTATGGCTACACCTTC. This encodes CASSPFLSLANYGYTF.

The CDR3 coding sequence is TGTGCCAGCTCACCACCGTCCATAGCCTTAACCGCTTTCTTT. Its protein product is CASSPPSIALTAFF. The chain couples TRBV18 to TRBJ1-1; D is undetermined. The CDR3 totals 14 residues. V shed 0 bases and J shed 11 bases, with 16 bases lying between them. CDR1 and CDR2 (germline): KGHSH, LQKENI.

V and J are TRBV6-1 and TRBJ1-5, with TRBD1 as a possible D gene (6 bases). This CDR3 is built from 12 residues. Trimming left V 1 base short and J 10 bases short, with 8 bases between. CDR1 MNHNS and CDR2 SASEGT come from the germline V gene. CDR3 region: CASSEGGGPQHF. Here the CDR3 DNA reads TGTGCCAGCAGTGAAGGAGGGGGACCCCAGCATTTT.

Remarks on this clone: One end of the junction does not line up with germline, which may come from a read error. The genes are TRBV30 and TRBJ1-2, with a possible D match to TRBD1 (6 bases). Germline V lookup: CDR1 GTSNPN, CDR2 SVGIG (reference sequence). This CDR3 has 13 amino acids. The CDR3 region is CARSLQGVGGYTF. CDR3 bases: TGTGCCCGGAGTTTACAGGGCGTCGGGGGCTACACCTTC.

A few counts support this clone. The chain has TRBV29-1 and TRBJ2-1; no reliable D call. CDR1 and CDR2 (germline): SQVTM, ANQGSEA. The CDR3 loop spans 14 amino acids. Trimming removed 7 bases from V and 0 bases from J, with 13 bases in between. CDR3 nucleotides: TGCAGCGAAACGGGTATCAGCTCCTACAATGAGCAGTTCTTC. This codes for CSETGISSYNEQFF.

The chain has TRBV5-4 and TRBJ1-3, with 9 nucleotides matching TRBD1. The CDR3 totals 16 residues. Germline CDR1 SGHNT, CDR2 YYREEE (reference sequence). The V segment lost 5 bases and the J segment 4 bases; nucleotides outside the gene matches: 10. The CDR3 DNA is TGTGCCAGCAGGGACAGGGGAGGGTTAAACGGAAACACCATATATTTT. This codes for CASRDRGGLNGNTIYF.

The sample holds a few counts of this clone. The CDR3 is CASSPREGGVYGYTF. The CDR3 DNA sequence: TGTGCCAGCAGCCCTCGGGAGGGGGGGGTCTATGGCTACACCTTC. The V and J genes are TRBV7-2 and TRBJ1-2; D is perhaps TRBD1 (6 bases). This CDR3 region has 15 residues. The germline V and J ends were trimmed by 5 bases and 4 bases, with 17 bases remaining between them. CDR1 and CDR2 (germline): SGHTA, FQGNSA.